These T cell receptor beta chains were read from a single sample in a study of shared clonotypes between healthy human individuals. Sequenced by immunoSEQ multiplex PCR; TCRdb stores in-frame clones only, minus some. The profile shows millions of clones, roughly 92% of them singletons. The sample was naive CD4+ T cells sorted from blood. The receptor set was obtained from a man younger than 35 in good health. Both conserved end residues are part of each CDR3. The D gene is left open where the match is weak. Clone sizes are given selectively: once, few, many, or a class where the clone is expanded.

TRBV7-2	NA	NA	TRBJ2-5	CASSRPKETQYF	TGTGCCAGCAGCCGGCCGAAAGAGACCCAGTACTTC
TRBV6-1	TRBD1	NA	TRBJ2-3	CASKTRGSTDTQYF	TGTGCCAGCAAAACCAGGGGGAGCACAGATACGCAGTATTTT
TRBV10-2	TRBD2	NA	TRBJ2-3	CASSEIRLADYTDTQYF	TGCGCCAGCAGTGAGATCCGACTAGCGGATTACACAGATACGCAGTATTTT
TRBV5-4	TRBD2	once	TRBJ2-3	CASSTPGLATLSDTQYF	TGTGCCAGCAGCACCCCAGGACTAGCCACTCTGTCAGATACGCAGTATTTT
TRBV2	NA	NA	TRBJ1-1	CASLPNPGPEAFF	TGTGCCAGCCTCCCGAACCCCGGGCCAGAAGCTTTCTTT
TRBV7-2	TRBD2	NA	TRBJ2-5	CASSPGTSRKTQYF	TGTGCCAGCAGCCCCGGGACTAGCCGGAAGACCCAGTACTTC
TRBV28	TRBD1	NA	TRBJ2-6	CASTGTGSGANVLTF	TGTGCCAGCACAGGGACAGGGTCTGGGGCCAACGTCCTGACTTTC
TRBV19	NA	NA	TRBJ1-1	CASSTPGTNTEAFF	TGTGCCAGTAGTACGCCCGGGACCAACACTGAAGCTTTCTTT
TRBV6-5	NA	NA	TRBJ2-7	CASSYSGGRYEQYF	TGTGCCAGCAGTTACTCAGGGGGGCGGTACGAGCAGTACTTC
TRBV10-2	NA	NA	TRBJ2-3	CASSESWVGDTQYF	TGCGCCAGCAGTGAGTCGTGGGTGGGAGATACGCAGTATTTT
TRBV7-2	NA	once	TRBJ1-4	CASSAGPAEGKLFF	TGTGCCAGCAGCGCGGGACCAGCGGAAGGAAAACTGTTTTTT
TRBV5-1	NA	NA	TRBJ2-3	CASSLEGGSTDTQYF	TGCGCCAGCAGCTTGGAAGGCGGTAGCACAGATACGCAGTATTTT
TRBV6-5	TRBD2	NA	TRBJ2-7	CASNSLGSGSYEQYF	TGTGCCAGCAACTCTTTGGGTAGCGGGAGCTACGAGCAGTACTTC
TRBV19	NA	NA	TRBJ2-3	CASSTAGSGTDTQYF	TGTGCCAGTAGTACCGCCGGGAGTGGGACAGATACGCAGTATTTT
TRBV5-1	NA	once	TRBJ2-5	CASSETKSETQYF	TGCGCCAGCAGCGAGACAAAATCAGAGACCCAGTACTTC
TRBV4-3	NA	once	TRBJ1-1	CASSQERGDTEAFF	TGCGCCAGCAGCCAAGAACGGGGGGACACTGAAGCTTTCTTT
TRBV6-1	NA	NA	TRBJ2-7	CASSSIEQYF	TGTGCCAGCAGTAGCATCGAGCAGTACTTC
TRBV11-2	TRBD2	NA	TRBJ2-5	CASSFVSGTSQETQYF	TGTGCCAGCAGCTTCGTTAGCGGGACCTCCCAAGAGACCCAGTACTTC
TRBV5-4	NA	NA	TRBJ2-5	CASSVRAQETQYF	TGTGCCAGCAGCGTCAGGGCGCAAGAGACCCAGTACTTC
TRBV9	TRBD2	once	TRBJ2-2	CASSGWTSGRGTGELFF	TGTGCCAGCAGCGGTTGGACTAGCGGGAGGGGCACCGGGGAGCTGTTTTTT
TRBV7-2	NA	few	TRBJ1-2	CASTLVGRGYTF	TGTGCCAGCACCCTGGTGGGGAGGGGCTACACCTTC
TRBV6-4	TRBD2	NA	TRBJ2-5	CASSDRRGGGETQYF	TGTGCCAGCAGTGACCGGCGGGGGGGCGGGGAGACCCAGTACTTC
TRBV7-2	NA	NA	TRBJ1-6	CASSLSPGNSPLHF	TGTGCCAGCAGCTTAAGCCCGGGGAATTCACCCCTCCACTTT
TRBV19	TRBD1	NA	TRBJ2-7	CASTFSGTGGFEQYF	TGTGCCAGTACATTCTCCGGGACAGGGGGCTTCGAGCAGTACTTC
TRBV18	NA	NA	TRBJ1-1	CASSPLEWAEAFF	TGTGCCAGCTCACCTTTGGAGTGGGCTGAAGCTTTCTTT
TRBV19	NA	NA	TRBJ1-2	CASSTQETYGYTF	TGTGCCAGTAGTACACAGGAGACCTATGGCTACACCTTC
TRBV6-5	TRBD1	NA	TRBJ1-6	CASSYSIGQGGGSLHF	TGTGCCAGCAGTTACTCGATTGGACAGGGAGGAGGATCCCTCCACTTT
TRBV7-2	TRBD2	NA	TRBJ2-5	CASSSNGLAGQETQYF	TGTGCCAGCAGCTCGAACGGCCTAGCGGGACAAGAGACCCAGTACTTC
TRBV10-3	TRBD2	NA	TRBJ2-3	CAISEGGMGEGTQYF	TGTGCCATCAGTGAAGGCGGAATGGGGGAGGGTACGCAGTATTTT
TRBV6-1	NA	NA	TRBJ2-7	CASSERQSYEQYF	TGTGCCAGCAGTGAAAGGCAGTCCTACGAGCAGTACTTC
TRBV5-1	TRBD2	NA	TRBJ2-3	CASSLLPAGTSGRSSTDTQYF	TGCGCCAGCAGCTTGCTACCAGCCGGGACTAGCGGGAGGTCTAGCACAGATACGCAGTATTTT
TRBV7-8	NA	NA	TRBJ1-1	CASSLLGNTEAFF	TGTGCCAGCAGCTTACTCGGGAACACTGAAGCTTTCTTT